These 27 T cell receptor beta chains originate from one sample sequenced in a study of cytotoxic CD8 clonotypes in ibrutinib-treated CLL. Assay: immunoSEQ multiplex PCR; the TCRdb copy retains only in-frame clones and omits some. Among approximately 100,000 clones listed, 70% to 85% were seen once. The specimen comprised PBMCs, sampled after 12 months of ibrutinib treatment. The receptors originated from a human donor with chronic lymphocytic leukemia.

This chain joins TRBV2 and TRBJ1-4, with D uncertain. The V end lost 5 bases, the J end lost 4 bases, and 8 bases lay between the germline ends. Germline V gene data show CDR1 as SNHLY and CDR2 as FYNNEI. The CDR3 covers 13 residues. CDR3 residues: CASSRRINEKLFF. The CDR3 DNA sequence: TGTGCCAGCAGTCGACGGATTAATGAAAAACTGTTTTTT. The full variable domain, its missing parts supplied by reference TRBV2 and TRBJ1-4, is EPEVTQTPSHQVTQMGQEVILRCVPISNHLYFYWYRQILGQKVEFLVSFYNNEISEKSEIFDDQFSVERPDGSNFTLKIRSTKLEDSAMYFCASSRRINEKLFFGSGTQLSVL.

V usage is TRBV5-8 and J usage is TRBJ1-1, with D unresolved. Germline CDR1 SGHTS, CDR2 YDEGEE. With 6 bases removed from V and 1 base from J, the gap between germline ends came to 13 bases. The CDR3 length is 14 residues. Written as DNA, the CDR3 is TGTGCCAGCACCCGGAGGGCGGGGAACACTGAAGCTTTCTTT. It codes for CASTRRAGNTEAFF.

This clone was seen only a few times. The V call is TRBV4-2, the J call TRBJ2-1, with 9 bases fitting TRBD2. From germline, CDR1 is LGHNA and CDR2 YNFKEQ. The CDR3 sequence is 17 residues long. After removal of 3 bases from V and 0 bases from J, the junction contained 6 bases not matched to a gene. CDR3 sequence reads: CASSHQRGGASYNEQFF. In DNA, the CDR3 is TGTGCCAGCAGCCATCAACGCGGGGGGGCCTCCTACAATGAGCAGTTCTTC.

This clone was counted a few times. J is TRBJ2-7 and V is TRBV7-3; D is undetermined. Trimming left V 1 base short and J 3 bases short, with 7 bases between. The CDR3 contains 13 residues. CDR1 is SGHTA, CDR2 FQGTGA, per germline. CDR3 in DNA: TGTGCCAGCAGCTTAAGTGCGGACTACGAGCAGTACTTC. It codes for CASSLSADYEQYF.

V usage is TRBV5-8 and J usage is TRBJ2-1; TRBD1 matches 9 bases. V lost 0 bases to trimming and J lost 5 bases; unmatched junction nucleotides: 3. Germline loops: CDR1 SGHTS, CDR2 YDEGEE. The CDR3 covers 15 residues. The CDR3 loop is CASSLDRGRNNEQFF. The CDR3 DNA reads TGTGCCAGCAGCTTGGACAGGGGGCGGAACAATGAGCAGTTCTTC. Filled out from reference TRBV5-8 and TRBJ2-1, the complete variable domain reads EAGVTQSPTHLIKTRGQQATLRCSPISGHTSVYWYQQALGLGLQFLLWYDEGEERNRGNFPPRFSGRQFPNYSSELNVNALELEDSALYLCASSLDRGRNNEQFFGPGTRLTVL.

The rearrangement joins TRBV7-2 to TRBJ2-3, with D unclear. The length of the CDR3 is 17 residues. V was cut by 5 bases and J by 0 bases, with 18 bases left in between. CDR1 and CDR2 from the germline V gene are SGHTA and FQGNSA. The CDR3 protein is CASSVRGTITSTDTQYF. The CDR3 nucleotides are TGTGCCAGCAGCGTCCGAGGAACAATTACTAGCACAGATACGCAGTATTTT.

CDR3 sequence: CASIGTGYYDEQYF. The CDR3 bases are TGTGCCAGCATAGGTACAGGGTATTACGACGAGCAGTACTTC. The chain has TRBV6-6 and TRBJ2-7; D perhaps matches TRBD1 (6 bases). This CDR3 spans 14 amino acids. Looked up from germline, CDR1 is MNHNY and CDR2 is SVGAGI (reference sequence). The V gene lost 7 bases and the J gene lost 5 bases, with 18 bases spanning the gap.

The chain is built from TRBV5-1 and TRBJ2-3, with 15 positions matching TRBD2. The CDR3 extends over 17 amino acids. V trimming: 4 bases; J trimming: 0 bases; junction bases outside the gene matches: 3. Germline lookup yields CDR1 SGHRS and CDR2 YFSETQ. The CDR3 DNA reads TGCGCCAGCAGCGCCGGACTAGCGGGGGGGAGCACAGATACGCAGTATTTT. Its protein is CASSAGLAGGSTDTQYF.

This clone occurred a few times. The chain combines TRBV7-3 with TRBJ1-1, with unresolved D. Germline V gene sequence: CDR1 SGHTA, CDR2 FQGTGA. The CDR3 has 15 amino acids. V was shortened by 2 bases and J by 1 base, with 11 bases between the two germline ends. CDR3 DNA sequence: TGTGCCAGCAGCTTACAATCCCCCCCGAACACTGAAGCTTTCTTT. It codes for CASSLQSPPNTEAFF.

About this clone: At one end the junction does not follow the germline gene, possibly because of a read error. The chain combines TRBV30 with TRBJ2-2; TRBD1 aligns across 7 bases. The V gene's germline CDR1 is GTSNPN and CDR2 SVGIG (reference sequence). This CDR3 is 15 amino acids long. This CDR3 is CARRVDRMNTGELFF. The CDR3 DNA sequence: TGTGCCAGGAGAGTGGACAGGATGAACACCGGGGAGCTGTTTTTT.

The gene calls are TRBV7-2 and TRBJ2-7; 12 nucleotides align to TRBD2. V was pared by 5 bases and J by 2 bases, with 4 bases of the junction left unmatched. The CDR3 contains 15 residues. Germline lookup yields CDR1 SGHTA and CDR2 FQGNSA. CDR3 DNA: TGTGCCAGCAGCCCCTCTAGCGGGGGGGCCTACGAGCAGTACTTC. Encoded protein: CASSPSSGGAYEQYF.

The chain employs TRBV9 and TRBJ2-7, with 7 bases aligning to TRBD2. CDR1 is SGDLS, CDR2 YYNGEE, per germline. V lost 2 bases and J lost 9; bases outside the gene matches: 11. CDR3 size: 14 residues. The CDR3 loop reads CASSVAPYSGAQYF. CDR3 DNA: TGTGCCAGCAGCGTCGCCCCTTACAGCGGGGCGCAGTACTTC.

This clone was counted a single time. The chain employs TRBV25-1 and TRBJ2-1, with 11 bases lining up with TRBD1. Germline V CDR1 and CDR2: MGHDK, SYGVNS. CDR3 size: 17 residues. Trimming took 5 bases from V and 6 from J; bases not matched to a gene: 12. The CDR3 bases are TGTGCCAGCAGTCCCCTTACCGGGACAGGGGGATTCAATGAGCAGTTCTTC. Protein: CASSPLTGTGGFNEQFF. Full variable domain (remainder filled in from reference TRBV25-1 and TRBJ2-1): EADIYQTPRYLVIGTGKKITLECSQTMGHDKMYWYQQDPGMELHLIHYSYGVNSTEKGDLSSESTVSRIRTEHFPLTLESARPSHTSQYLCASSPLTGTGGFNEQFFGPGTRLTVL.

This sequence joins TRBV7-3 and TRBJ2-1; a weak D match, TRBD1 (8 bases). Trimming left V 5 bases short and J 8 bases short, with 19 bases between. The CDR3 runs to 15 residues. CDR1 is SGHTA and CDR2 is FQGTGA in the germline V gene. The CDR3 loop reads CASSPRTGRVDEQFF. The CDR3 nucleotides are TGTGCCAGCAGCCCGCGGACAGGGAGGGTCGATGAGCAGTTCTTC.

The chain uses TRBV30 and TRBJ2-5, with 7 bases fitting TRBD1. The J call could be wrong; TRBJ2-7 is a better fit for the DNA end. This CDR3 spans 13 amino acids. Germline CDR1 and CDR2: GTSNPN and SVGIG (reference sequence). The CDR3 sequence is CAWNLGGIYEQYF. For the CDR3, the DNA is TGTGCCTGGAATTTAGGGGGCATATACGAGCAGTACTTC.

This clone was observed a single time. The chain is built from TRBV7-8 and TRBJ2-5; TRBD2 matches at 7 bases. Germline trimming cut 5 bases from V and 5 bases from J; bases unmatched to any gene: 11. Germline V gene data show CDR1 as SGHVS and CDR2 as FQNEAQ. The CDR3 runs 15 residues. Here the CDR3 reads CASSVLIGEGETQYF. In DNA, the CDR3 is TGTGCCAGCAGCGTTTTGATAGGGGAGGGGGAGACCCAGTACTTC. The variable domain in full, with the rest retrieved from reference TRBV7-8 and TRBJ2-5, is GAGVSQSPRYKVAKRGQDVALRCDPISGHVSLFWYQQALGQGPEFLTYFQNEAQLDKSGLPSDRFFAERPEGSVSTLKIQRTQQEDSAVYLCASSVLIGEGETQYFGPGTRLLVL.

The chain uses TRBV6-6 and TRBJ1-5, with D possibly TRBD1 on 5 matching bases. CDR1 and CDR2 from the germline V gene are MNHNY and SVGAGI (reference sequence). The CDR3 spans 12 residues. Trimming left V 8 bases short and J 6 bases short, with 11 bases between. CDR3 amino acids: CASQEGFQPQHF. The CDR3 DNA reads as TGTGCCAGCCAGGAGGGGTTTCAGCCCCAGCATTTT.

The CDR3 DNA sequence: TGTGCCAGCAGTTTTGACCAGGAAGAGACCCAGTACTTC. This codes for CASSFDQEETQYF. The genes are TRBV28 and TRBJ2-5; D is undetermined. This CDR3 region has 13 residues. The V gene's germline CDR1 is MDHEN and CDR2 SYDVKM. V was clipped by 3 bases and J by 3 bases, with 8 bases between them. The variable domain in full, with the rest retrieved from reference TRBV28 and TRBJ2-5, is DVKVTQSSRYLVKRTGEKVFLECVQDMDHENMFWYRQDPGLGLRLIYFSYDVKMKEKGDIPEGYSVSREKKERFSLILESASTNQTSMYLCASSFDQEETQYFGPGTRLLVL.

The gene calls are TRBV7-8 and TRBJ2-2, with TRBD2 matching 9 bases. CDR1 and CDR2 from the germline V gene are SGHVS and FQNEAQ. This CDR3 comprises 17 residues. V was pared by 5 bases and J by 1 base, with 8 bases of the junction left unmatched. The CDR3: CASSPIAGAVNTGELFF. The CDR3 nucleotides read TGTGCCAGCAGCCCTATAGCGGGGGCCGTGAACACCGGGGAGCTGTTTTTT.

The chain couples TRBV11-1 to TRBJ2-3; D is undetermined. CDR3 length: 12 residues. Germline CDR1 SGHAT, CDR2 FQDESV (reference sequence). The V end was cut by 0 bases, the J end by 6 bases, with 4 bases between. CDR3 amino acids: CASSLAQDTQYF. The DNA for the CDR3 is TGTGCCAGCAGCTTAGCGCAGGATACGCAGTATTTT. Variable domain in full (rest from reference TRBV11-1 and TRBJ2-3): EAEVAQSPRYKITEKSQAVAFWCDPISGHATLYWYRQILGQGPELLVQFQDESVVDDSQLPKDRFSAERLKGVDSTLKIQPAELGDSAMYLCASSLAQDTQYFGPGTRLTVL.

The chain is built from TRBV28 and TRBJ2-3; TRBD2 agrees at 15 bases. After removal of 5 bases from V and 2 bases from J, the junction contained 5 bases not matched to a gene. This CDR3 comprises 17 residues. Germline assignment: CDR1 MDHEN and CDR2 SYDVKM. The CDR3: CASSLGTSGGNTDTQYF. In nucleotides, the CDR3 is TGTGCCAGCAGTCTCGGGACTAGCGGGGGGAACACAGATACGCAGTATTTT.

V usage is TRBV6-1 and J usage is TRBJ1-2; D is uncertain. The CDR3 has 12 amino acids. CDR1 and CDR2 (germline): MNHNS, SASEGT. With 6 bases removed from V and 8 bases from J, the gap between germline ends came to 13 bases. The CDR3 coding sequence is TGTGCCAGCAGCGTCTGGGAAAGCGGCTACACCTTC. Translated: CASSVWESGYTF.

The V call is TRBV5-1, the J call TRBJ2-3; D call uncertain. Germline CDR1 and CDR2: SGHRS and YFSETQ. The CDR3 sequence is 12 residues long. V shed 4 bases and J shed 4 bases, with 7 bases lying between them. CDR3 loop: CASSPPADTQYF. CDR3 sequence (DNA): TGCGCCAGCAGCCCCCCCGCAGATACGCAGTATTTT.

The chain couples TRBV7-2 to TRBJ1-3, with D maybe TRBD1 (5 bases). The CDR3 has 15 residues. Trimming pared 5 bases from V and 0 bases from J, leaving 11 bases between. The V gene's germline CDR1 is SGHTA and CDR2 FQGNSA. DNA for the CDR3: TGTGCCAGCAGCCGGGACTCCTTCTCTGGAAACACCATATATTTT. Protein sequence: CASSRDSFSGNTIYF.

The V and J genes are TRBV18 and TRBJ1-1, with 7 positions matching TRBD1. Per germline, CDR1 KGHSH and CDR2 LQKENI. The junction had 1 base not matched to a gene; V was cut back by 1 base and J by 8 bases. This CDR3 is 12 amino acids long. CDR3 DNA sequence: TGTGCCAGCTCACCACGGACAGGAGAAGCTTTCTTT. It translates to CASSPRTGEAFF. The variable domain in full, with the rest retrieved from reference TRBV18 and TRBJ1-1, is NAGVMQNPRHLVRRRGQEARLRCSPMKGHSHVYWYRQLPEEGLKFMVYLQKENIIDESGMPKERFSAEFPKEGPSILRIQQVVRGDSAAYFCASSPRTGEAFFGQGTRLTVV.

The table lists this clone with a few counts. The gene calls are TRBV4-2 and TRBJ1-3, with D possibly being TRBD1 (5 bases). V was cut by 1 base and J by 4 bases, with 17 bases left in between. The CDR3 consists of 17 residues. The V gene's germline CDR1 is LGHNA and CDR2 YNFKEQ. As DNA, the CDR3 is TGTGCCAGCAGCCAAGGGCAGGGAGGGGCGTCAGGAAACACCATATATTTT. This encodes CASSQGQGGASGNTIYF.

The V call is TRBV18, the J call TRBJ2-1; D ambiguous. The germline V gene encodes CDR1 KGHSH and CDR2 LQKENI. The CDR3 is made up of 16 amino acids. Trimming shortened V by 1 base and J by 7 bases, and 17 bases separated the two germline ends. DNA of the CDR3: TGTGCCAGCTCACCACGTCGCCAGGATCGACCAAATGAGCAGTTCTTC. Protein: CASSPRRQDRPNEQFF.